This entry lists 31 T cell receptor beta chains sequenced from one sample in a study of early T cells in non-severe SARS-CoV-2 infection. TCRdb analysed the 5' RACE reads with MiXCR anew, one entry per CDR3 protein. Of about 36,000 distinct CDR3 sequences in the sample, approximately 9.9% were seen once. The sample comprised whole blood. These receptors were collected from an adult who was a healthcare worker with PCR-confirmed SARS-CoV-2 infection or an uninfected control (not recorded which).

This clonotype was seen repeatedly, ten times or more. The rearrangement joins TRBV4-1 to TRBJ1-6; D unresolved. The V gene's germline CDR1 is MGHRA and CDR2 YSYEKL. V was clipped by 3 bases and J by 10 bases, with 22 bases between them. The CDR3 consists of 17 residues. The CDR3 coding sequence is TGCGCCAGCAGCCAGGAAAAATTAGGACGGCGGGAATCACCCCTCCACTTT. Translated, it gives CASSQEKLGRRESPLHF.

This clonotype occurred a few times. This chain connects TRBV12-5 to TRBJ2-7, with no clear D. This CDR3 is 19 amino acids long. Germline assignment: CDR1 LGHNT and CDR2 FRNRAP. Deletions cut 0 bases from V and 0 bases from J, with 21 bases between. The CDR3 DNA reads as TGTGCTAGTGGTTTGGTCGAACGCTGGGTGGGCAGGAGCTCCTACGAGCAGTACTTC. Translation: CASGLVERWVGRSSYEQYF.

The V gene is TRBV28, the J gene TRBJ2-7; a possible D gene is TRBD2 (7 bases). Looked up from germline, CDR1 is MDHEN and CDR2 is SYDVKM. CDR3 length equals 13 residues. Deletions cut 5 bases from V and 8 bases from J, with 16 bases between. The CDR3 DNA is TGTGCCAGCAGTCCACGATGGGGGGGGCAGCAGTACTTC. Translated, it gives CASSPRWGGQQYF.

The sample holds a few counts of this clonotype. The chain is built from TRBV15 and TRBJ1-3; D is undetermined. The CDR3 extends over 14 amino acids. Trimming cost V 1 base and J 6 bases, with 10 bases left between them. The V gene's germline CDR1 is LNHNV and CDR2 YYDKDF (reference sequence). In DNA form, the CDR3 reads TGTGCCACCAGCAGAGTGAGGGAAGAAAACACCATATATTTT. It yields the protein CATSRVREENTIYF.

This clonotype showed up many times. The genes are TRBV6-2 or TRBV6-3 and TRBJ2-5; D not certain. CDR1 is MNHEY and CDR2 is SVGEGT in the germline V gene. This CDR3 comprises 12 residues. The V and J ends lost 4 bases and 8 bases respectively, with 11 bases between them. CDR3 bases: TGTGCCAGCAGTTCCCTCCATGGTACCCAGTACTTC. Its translation is CASSSLHGTQYF.

At least ten counts were recorded for this clonotype. The V gene is TRBV6-5, the J gene TRBJ2-7, with D possibly being TRBD1 (6 bases). The CDR3 is 15 residues long. In germline, CDR1 is MNHEY, CDR2 SVGAGI. Trimming left V 7 bases short and J 4 bases short, with 20 bases between. CDR3 amino acids: CASTERRGRKYEQYF. The CDR3 DNA reads TGTGCCAGCACCGAACGCAGGGGCAGGAAATACGAGCAGTACTTC.

This clonotype was counted at least ten times. The chain links TRBV6-1 to TRBJ2-7; 9 positions agree with TRBD2. In germline, CDR1 is MNHNS, CDR2 SASEGT. V lost 6 bases, J lost 3 bases, and 6 bases stayed unmatched. This CDR3 has 14 residues. The CDR3 reads CASRPLAGSYEQYF. The CDR3 coding sequence is TGTGCCAGCAGGCCCCTAGCGGGGAGCTACGAGCAGTACTTC.

Comment on this clonotype: This may be a read error, as it is one base from a much larger clone. V is TRBV12-3 or TRBV12-4 and J is TRBJ2-2, with 7 bases identical to TRBD2. The CDR3 is made up of 14 amino acids. CDR3 loop: CASSLARWSGEPFF. The DNA of the CDR3 is TGTGCCAGCAGTTTAGCTAGATGGAGCGGGGAGCCGTTTTTT.

The V and J genes are TRBV12-3 or TRBV12-4 and TRBJ2-3, with 7 bases fitting TRBD2. Losses at the gene ends were 9 bases for V and 3 bases for J; bases not matched to a gene: 9. This CDR3 is built from 14 residues. CDR3 in amino acids: CASGGEGWTDTQYF. As DNA, the CDR3 is TGTGCCAGTGGAGGGGAGGGCTGGACAGATACGCAGTATTTT.

This clonotype showed up just a few times. The chain employs TRBV6-2 or TRBV6-3 and TRBJ1-1; D unclear. CDR1 is MNHEY and CDR2 is SVGEGT in the germline V gene. The CDR3 length is 14 residues. V lost 5 bases and J lost 1, with 11 bases in between. Written as DNA, the CDR3 is TGTGCCAGCAGTGAGGAATGGGGGAACACTGAAGCTTTCTTT. It yields the protein CASSEEWGNTEAFF.

This clonotype qualifies as medium-sized. The rearrangement joins TRBV20-1 to TRBJ1-5, with 8 bases aligning to TRBD1. The V and J ends lost 8 bases and 2 bases, in that order; junction bases with no gene match: 5. This CDR3 has 13 residues. Germline lookup yields CDR1 DFQATT and CDR2 SNEGSKA (reference sequence). Here the CDR3 reads CSSGGKGNQPQHF. The DNA for the CDR3 is TGCAGTTCAGGGGGCAAGGGCAATCAGCCCCAGCATTTT.

This chain uses TRBV5-4 with TRBJ2-5; a possible D gene is TRBD2 (5 bases). Trimming pared 4 bases from V and 5 bases from J, leaving 12 bases between. Germline loops: CDR1 SGHNT, CDR2 YYREEE (reference sequence). The CDR3 totals 13 residues. The CDR3 protein is CASSLGAIETQYF. CDR3 coding DNA: TGTGCCAGCAGCCTGGGAGCTATTGAGACCCAGTACTTC.

The chain couples TRBV6-2 or TRBV6-3 to TRBJ2-5; possibly TRBD1 for D (5 bases). Trimming removed 5 bases at V and 9 bases at J, with 13 bases between. This CDR3 has 12 amino acids. Per the germline V gene, CDR1 is MNHEY and CDR2 is SVGEGT. The CDR3 nucleotides read TGTGCCAGCAGTAGACAGCTCCGGGCCCAGTACTTC. Its protein is CASSRQLRAQYF.

This clonotype was seen ten or more times. The rearrangement uses TRBV5-4 and TRBJ1-1; D gene unclear. V was trimmed by 0 bases and J by 0 bases, leaving 6 bases between them. Germline CDR1 SGHNT, CDR2 YYREEE (reference sequence). The CDR3 consists of 14 residues. In nucleotides, the CDR3 is TGTGCCAGCAGCTTGGGCGTTATGAACACTGAAGCTTTCTTT. Encoded protein: CASSLGVMNTEAFF.

This clonotype was recorded at least ten times. This chain connects TRBV7-9 to TRBJ2-5; 7 positions agree with TRBD1. V shed 5 bases and J 3 bases; nucleotides not matched to a gene: 9. The CDR3 totals 15 residues. CDR1 and CDR2 from the germline V gene are SEHNR and FQNEAQ (reference sequence). The CDR3: CASSGMDRRKETQYF. Written as DNA, the CDR3 is TGTGCCAGCAGCGGGATGGACAGGAGGAAAGAGACCCAGTACTTC.

This clonotype was found many times. The chain couples TRBV11-2 to TRBJ2-1; 12 bases map to TRBD2. The V and J ends lost 8 bases and 14 bases, in that order; junction bases with no gene match: 4. Germline CDR1 SGHAT, CDR2 FQNNGV. The CDR3 covers 11 residues. Here the CDR3 DNA reads TGTGCCAGCTCTAGCGGGGGGGCGGAGTTCTTC. This gives the protein CASSSGGAEFF.

This clonotype has a handful of counts. The rearrangement joins TRBV6-2 or TRBV6-3 to TRBJ1-1, with D unresolved. This CDR3 spans 12 amino acids. The germline V gene has CDR1 MNHEY and CDR2 SVGEGT. V lost 1 base to trimming and J lost 2 bases, with 2 bases between them. CDR3 coding DNA: TGTGCCAGCAGTTACTTCAACACTGAAGCTTTCTTT. This sequence encodes CASSYFNTEAFF.

This clonotype has more than one count but fewer than ten. The gene calls are TRBV20-1 and TRBJ2-3; the D is unclear. This CDR3 contains 13 residues. The V end lost 6 bases, the J end lost 0 bases, and 10 bases lay between the germline ends. Germline V gene data show CDR1 as DFQATT and CDR2 as SNEGSKA (reference sequence). In nucleotides, the CDR3 is TGCAGTGCGTACCGGGCAAGCACAGATACGCAGTATTTT. Protein sequence: CSAYRASTDTQYF.

Many counts were recorded for this clonotype. The chain joins TRBV7-3 to TRBJ1-2; no clear D. Looked up from germline, CDR1 is SGHTA and CDR2 is FQGTGA. V lost 2 bases and J 4 bases, leaving 8 bases between the germline ends. There are 13 residues in the CDR3. CDR3 loop: CASSLSAGYGYTF. The CDR3 DNA reads TGTGCCAGCAGCTTATCGGCAGGCTATGGCTACACCTTC.

This clonotype was detected only once. V is TRBV29-1 and J is TRBJ2-5; possibly TRBD2 for D (5 bases). Per germline, CDR1 SQVTM and CDR2 ANQGSEA. Trimming pared 2 bases from V and 7 bases from J, leaving 14 bases between. The CDR3 covers 13 residues. CDR3 DNA sequence: TGCAGCGTTGAAACCACTGGACTTTGGACCCAGTACTTC. Translated, it gives CSVETTGLWTQYF.

This chain uses TRBV20-1 with TRBJ2-5; TRBD1 or TRBD2 may be the D gene (5 bases each). V lost 4 bases, J lost 4 bases, and 10 bases lay in between. The length of the CDR3 is 12 residues. Germline-derived CDR1 and CDR2 are DFQATT and SNEGSKA (reference sequence). For the CDR3, the DNA is TGCAGTGCTACCGGGGACGGAGAGACCCAGTACTTC. Protein product: CSATGDGETQYF.

This clonotype was counted at least ten times. J is TRBJ1-6 and V is TRBV20-1; 7 positions match TRBD1. This CDR3 region has 15 residues. CDR1 DFQATT and CDR2 SNEGSKA come from the germline V gene (reference sequence). The J segment lost 0 bases and the V segment lost 6 bases, leaving 5 bases of the junction unmatched. CDR3 bases: TGCAGTGCAAGACAGGGCAGCTCCTATAATTCACCCCTCCACTTT. This sequence encodes CSARQGSSYNSPLHF.

This clonotype occurred many times. This rearrangement joins TRBV11-1 to TRBJ1-5; D remains ambiguous. This CDR3 is built from 14 residues. Germline V gene data show CDR1 as SGHAT and CDR2 as FQDESV (reference sequence). V lost 3 bases and J 7 bases, leaving 13 bases between the germline ends. CDR3 amino acids: CASSLSGSKQPQHF. The DNA of the CDR3 is TGTGCCAGCAGCTTGTCAGGATCCAAACAGCCCCAGCATTTT.

This clonotype has a count of ten or more. The chain employs TRBV19 and TRBJ1-2; no clear D gene. The CDR3 has 14 residues. V was cut by 3 bases and J by 4 bases, with 12 bases left in between. Germline loops: CDR1 LNHDA, CDR2 SQIVND (reference sequence). CDR3 sequence: CASSIYATSYGYTF. CDR3 DNA: TGTGCCAGTAGTATCTACGCTACATCCTATGGCTACACCTTC.

This clonotype is medium-sized by share. V usage is TRBV29-1 and J usage is TRBJ2-5; TRBD1 aligns across 9 bases. The germline CDR1 and CDR2 sequences are SQVTM and ANQGSEA. V lost 0 bases to trimming and J lost 5 bases; unmatched junction nucleotides: 1. This CDR3 has 13 residues. This chain's CDR3 is CSVEEDRGETQYF. The CDR3 bases are TGCAGCGTTGAAGAAGACAGGGGGGAGACCCAGTACTTC.

This clonotype has ten or more counts. The chain carries TRBV15 and TRBJ1-5; 8 bases align to TRBD1. Trimming took 3 bases from V and 2 from J; bases not matched to a gene: 6. Germline CDR1 is LNHNV and CDR2 is YYDKDF (reference sequence). CDR3 length: 16 amino acids. CDR3 DNA: TGTGCCACCAGCAGGGACAGGGTCTTAGGCAATCAGCCCCAGCATTTT. The encoded protein is CATSRDRVLGNQPQHF.

This clonotype was counted only a few times. The chain links TRBV20-1 to TRBJ1-5; D gene uncertain. This CDR3 is built from 17 residues. CDR1 and CDR2 (germline): DFQATT, SNEGSKA (reference sequence). V lost 1 base and J 0 bases, leaving 16 bases between the germline ends. DNA of the CDR3: TGCAGTGCTAGAGCTTTGGTGACGACTTATAGCAATCAGCCCCAGCATTTT. Translating gives CSARALVTTYSNQPQHF.

The chain employs TRBV5-6 and TRBJ1-5, with D unresolved. The germline V and J ends were trimmed by 3 bases and 5 bases, with 12 bases remaining between them. Germline V gene sequence: CDR1 SGHDT, CDR2 YYEEEE. This CDR3 region has 14 residues. CDR3 amino acids: CASSSLRAHQPQHF. As DNA, the CDR3 is TGTGCCAGCAGCTCTTTAAGGGCACATCAGCCCCAGCATTTT.

CDR3 nucleotide sequence: TGCAGCGTTTCATCAGGGGACTATGGCTACACCTTC. Encoded protein: CSVSSGDYGYTF. The chain has TRBV29-1 and TRBJ1-2, with D perhaps matching TRBD1 (6 bases). This CDR3 has 12 amino acids. With 5 bases removed from V and 3 bases from J, the gap between germline ends came to 10 bases. Germline V gives CDR1 SQVTM, CDR2 ANQGSEA.

This clonotype appeared many times. This CDR3 is CASSEAGENTEAFF. The CDR3 DNA is TGTGCCAGCAGTGAAGCGGGAGAGAACACTGAAGCTTTCTTT. The chain carries TRBV6-1 and TRBJ1-1; no firm D call. Trimming stripped 0 bases from V and 1 base from J, with 6 bases between. This CDR3 is 14 amino acids long. CDR1 MNHNS and CDR2 SASEGT come from the germline V gene.

This clonotype showed up just a few times. The rearrangement uses TRBV11-2 and TRBJ2-5; the D is unclear. CDR1 is SGHAT and CDR2 is FQNNGV in the germline V gene. Trimming left V 0 bases short and J 4 bases short, with 9 bases between. This CDR3 is built from 14 residues. CDR3 in amino acids: CASSLDVATETQYF. DNA for the CDR3: TGTGCCAGCAGCTTAGATGTGGCGACAGAGACCCAGTACTTC.